This T cell receptor (beta chain) was found in a study of blood T cell repertoires in COVID-19 (dated by TCRdb to the early 2020s). Context from the whole study: Collaborator samples came from the United States, Italy and Spain and covered acute and convalescent phases of COVID-19. Deeply sampled blood TCRbeta repertoires from subjects exposed to, actively infected with, or recovered from COVID-19 were included in the dataset. Samples were obtained from the ongoing ImmuneRACE study (first 160 participants) and from 1,000 to 1,500 subjects provided by 6 global collaborators. The sample metadata nearly always contained a de-identified subject ID, COVID-19 status, age in years and sex. Where available, HLA class I and class II types were taken from metadata supplied by the sample provider and were not determined by assay-based typing. The material from the prospective study consisted of cDNA or gDNA derived from T cells, B-cell-depleted T cells, or PBMCs. The repertoires were released in a freely available public database intended as a resource for research on the immune response to SARS-CoV-2. The research as a whole found: The quantity of clinical and demographic metadata differed by source and by participant and was supplied without curation.

V loses 1 base of germline sequence and J loses 3 bases, and the interval between the two ends is 10 bases. CDR1 MDHEN and CDR2 SYDVKM are derived from the germline V gene. From the cysteine through the phenylalanine, the CDR3 covers 14 amino acids. Solely the CDR3 DNA is kept, with 42 bases framed from the first base. The immunoSEQ Assay, a bias-controlled multiplex PCR, was used to amplify TCRbeta CDR3 regions from genomic DNA. The authors' pipeline ran thus. The number of nucleated cells in each sample was estimated by amplification of reference gene primers within the assay. Sequence reads were collapsed and filtered to measure the absolute abundance of every unique TCRbeta CDR3 rearrangement. For each sample, productive Simpson clonality was calculated as the square root of Simpson's diversity index over productive rearrangements. The table was pulled from immuneACCESS by TCRdb, which kept in-frame rearrangements only. Such tables lose some clones; where checked, under half of the loss comes from unresolved V genes, and the rest has no known cause. V and J calls and clone size are copied from that table; D and trimming were computed from the DNA. For this sample the table gives over 200,000 clones, of which approximately 79% were detected only once. The top ten clonotypes cover roughly 5% of the sample.

This clone appeared a single time. The antigen it recognizes is unknown. No base quality values were provided; no much bigger clone lies one nucleotide off. Whole blood was collected in K2EDTA tubes by collaborating institutions according to the institutions' own protocols. For TCRbeta analysis, collaborators shipped samples as frozen whole blood, isolated PBMCs, or DNA extracted from either of those sample types. What was sequenced was peripheral blood. Here the chain combines TRBV28 and TRBJ2-7, with no D gene named confidently. The clonotype was recovered from a human donor in a cohort sampled during active COVID-19. The CDR3 sequence is CASSLLSTSYEQYF. At the DNA level, the sequence is TGTGCCAGCAGTTTATTATCCACAAGCTACGAGCAGTACTTC.